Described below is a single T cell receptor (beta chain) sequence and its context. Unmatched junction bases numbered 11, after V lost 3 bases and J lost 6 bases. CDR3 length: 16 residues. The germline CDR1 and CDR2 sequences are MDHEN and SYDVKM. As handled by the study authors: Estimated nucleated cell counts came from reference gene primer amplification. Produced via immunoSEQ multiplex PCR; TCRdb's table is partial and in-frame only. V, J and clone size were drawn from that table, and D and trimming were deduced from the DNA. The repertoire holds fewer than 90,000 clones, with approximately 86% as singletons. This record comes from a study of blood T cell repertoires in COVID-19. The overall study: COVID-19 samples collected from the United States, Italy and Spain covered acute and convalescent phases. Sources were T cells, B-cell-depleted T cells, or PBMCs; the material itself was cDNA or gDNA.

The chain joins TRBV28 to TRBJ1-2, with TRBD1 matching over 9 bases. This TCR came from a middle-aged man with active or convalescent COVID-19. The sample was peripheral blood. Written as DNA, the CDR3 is TGTGCCAGCAGTTTTGGGACCGGACAGGGGATGGATGGCTACACCTTC. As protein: CASSFGTGQGMDGYTF.